A selection of T cell receptor beta chains follows, all from one sample in a study of T cell responses to AZD1222 COVID-19 vaccine. Sequencing was performed with immunoSEQ multiplex PCR; in TCRdb, only in-frame clones are kept and a portion is missing. The sample shows approximately 150,000 clones, about 91% of them seen only once. The sequencing here drew on peripheral blood, taken on day 0 of MenACWY control vaccination. These receptors came from an adult in good health. CDR3s include the opening cysteine and the closing phenylalanine or tryptophan. D genes are given only for firm matches. Expanded clones get a size class; other rows say once, few or many, or leave the size out.

CDR3	DNA	size	J	D	V
CASSLGGGYNEQFF	TGTGCCAGCAGCTTAGGGGGAGGCTACAATGAGCAGTTCTTC	.	TRBJ2-1	.	TRBV7-2
CATSGTRGDSYNEQFF	TGTGCCACCAGCGGGACTAGAGGTGATTCCTACAATGAGCAGTTCTTC	.	TRBJ2-1	TRBD2	TRBV24-1
CASSPIGTGKNPGELFF	TGTGCCAGCAGCCCGATCGGGACAGGGAAGAACCCCGGGGAGCTGTTTTTT	.	TRBJ2-2	TRBD1	TRBV7-6
CASSDWGEQETQYF	TGTGCCAGTAGTGATTGGGGGGAACAAGAGACCCAGTACTTC	.	TRBJ2-5	.	TRBV19
CASSLGGFSNQPQHF	TGTGCCAGCAGTTTGGGGGGGTTTAGCAATCAGCCCCAGCATTTT	.	TRBJ1-5	.	TRBV2
CASSPLSHSGQGNGYTF	TGCGCCAGCAGCCCCCTCTCCCACTCGGGACAGGGGAATGGCTACACCTTC	.	TRBJ1-2	TRBD1	TRBV5-1
CASSQQDRGDSPLHF	TGTGCCAGCAGCCAACAGGACAGGGGGGATTCACCCCTCCACTTT	.	TRBJ1-6	TRBD1	TRBV4-2
CASSPGQGGETQYF	TGTGCCAGCTCACCGGGACAGGGGGGAGAGACCCAGTACTTC	.	TRBJ2-5	TRBD1	TRBV18
CASSQDDSNQPQHF	TGCGCCAGCAGCCAAGACGATAGCAATCAGCCCCAGCATTTT	.	TRBJ1-5	.	TRBV4-1
CASSEWDPYTDTQYF	TGTGCCAGCAGTGAATGGGATCCTTACACAGATACGCAGTATTTT	.	TRBJ2-3	.	TRBV6-1
CASSFRGPNEKLFF	TGTGCCAGCAGCTTTCGGGGACCTAATGAAAAACTGTTTTTT	.	TRBJ1-4	.	TRBV5-4
CAIMAGGKSGEQYF	TGTGCCATCATGGCCGGGGGAAAATCTGGCGAGCAGTACTTC	.	TRBJ2-7	.	TRBV10-3
CASSFRGPTYEQYF	TGTGCCAGCAGCTTCAGGGGGCCTACCTACGAGCAGTACTTC	.	TRBJ2-7	TRBD1	TRBV5-8
CASSILGTGGKAEAFF	TGTGCCAGTAGTATCCTCGGGACAGGGGGGAAAGCTGAAGCTTTCTTT	.	TRBJ1-1	TRBD1	TRBV19
CAWNRGLTGELFF	TGTGCCTGGAACAGGGGGCTCACCGGGGAGCTGTTTTTT	.	TRBJ2-2	TRBD1	TRBV30
CSVEQRMNTEAFF	TGCAGCGTTGAACAGCGCATGAACACTGAAGCTTTCTTT	once	TRBJ1-1	.	TRBV29-1
CASSQTVNTEAFF	TGTGCCAGCTCACAGACAGTGAACACTGAAGCTTTCTTT	few	TRBJ1-1	.	TRBV18
CASSSRGGVDTEAFF	TGTGCCAGCAGCTCCCGAGGGGGAGTGGACACTGAAGCTTTCTTT	.	TRBJ1-1	.	TRBV21-1